One and the same sample provided the 4 T cell receptor beta chains below, sequenced in a study of blood T cell repertoires in COVID-19. Assay: immunoSEQ multiplex PCR; the TCRdb copy retains only in-frame clones and omits some. Of about 76,000 clones in the sample, about 84% are singletons; the top ten hold about 16%. The sequencing sample was made of peripheral blood. These receptors were obtained from a human donor in a cohort sampled during active COVID-19.

On this clone itself: One end of the junction varies from germline; a read error may be responsible. The genes are TRBV6-1 and TRBJ1-3; the match to TRBD1 covers 7 bases. Germline V gives CDR1 MNHNS, CDR2 SASEGT. The CDR3 runs 17 residues. CDR3 nucleotide sequence: TGTGTCAGCAGTGAAAGGGAGACAGGGTTCTCAAAAAACACCATATATTTT. It specifies CVSSERETGFSKNTIYF.

This clone was picked up one time. The chain joins TRBV29-1 to TRBJ1-4; no definite D call. V was shortened by 4 bases and J by 5 bases, with 11 bases between the two germline ends. Germline V gives CDR1 SQVTM, CDR2 ANQGSEA. The CDR3 is 13 amino acids. The CDR3 sequence is CSVGQKPNEKLFF. DNA of the CDR3: TGCAGCGTTGGGCAAAAACCGAATGAAAAACTGTTTTTT.

This sequence joins TRBV11-1 and TRBJ2-1; 7 bases align to TRBD2. The CDR3 totals 15 residues. Unmatched junction bases numbered 4, after V lost 4 bases and J lost 1 base. Germline values: CDR1 SGHAT, CDR2 FQDESV (reference sequence). The CDR3 sequence is CASSYRTSSYNEQFF. CDR3 sequence (DNA): TGTGCCAGCAGCTACAGGACTAGTTCCTACAATGAGCAGTTCTTC.

The chain links TRBV11-1 to TRBJ1-2; perhaps TRBD1 as D (6 bases). Between the trimmed V and J ends, which lost 4 bases and 8 bases, there was a span of 23 bases. CDR1 and CDR2 from the germline V gene are SGHAT and FQDESV (reference sequence). There are 16 residues in the CDR3. CDR3 loop: CASSSGGLGTSGGYTF. The CDR3 coding sequence is TGTGCCAGCAGCTCGGGGGGGCTGGGCACCTCTGGCGGCTACACCTTC.